This T cell receptor beta chain stems from a study of OX40 agonist ivuxolimab in advanced cancers. Overall study: Allowance was made for prior anti-PD-1, anti-PD-L1 or anti-CTLA-4 therapy, and about 40% had some. Findings of the study overall: On average, CD8+ T cells had more expanded clones than CD4+.

Germline values: CDR1 SGHTA, CDR2 FQGNSA. Trimming pared 0 bases from V and 3 bases from J, leaving 3 bases between. This CDR3 has 12 amino acids. Only in-frame clones appear in the TCRdb table, and some are missing; sequencing was by immunoSEQ multiplex PCR. The table lists under 25,000 clones, 77% of them singletons, with about 19% in the top ten. For this clone: Its matching antigen is unknown.

This clonotype was sampled from an adult with an advanced solid tumor such as melanoma, head and neck, liver or kidney cancer. Sequencing used CD4+ or CD8+ T cells sorted from blood, obtained in a trial of the OX40 agonist ivuxolimab. The genes are TRBV7-2 and TRBJ2-7; no definite D call. CDR3 sequence reads: CASSLAFYEQYF. CDR3 nucleotide sequence: TGTGCCAGCAGCTTAGCTTTCTACGAGCAGTACTTC.